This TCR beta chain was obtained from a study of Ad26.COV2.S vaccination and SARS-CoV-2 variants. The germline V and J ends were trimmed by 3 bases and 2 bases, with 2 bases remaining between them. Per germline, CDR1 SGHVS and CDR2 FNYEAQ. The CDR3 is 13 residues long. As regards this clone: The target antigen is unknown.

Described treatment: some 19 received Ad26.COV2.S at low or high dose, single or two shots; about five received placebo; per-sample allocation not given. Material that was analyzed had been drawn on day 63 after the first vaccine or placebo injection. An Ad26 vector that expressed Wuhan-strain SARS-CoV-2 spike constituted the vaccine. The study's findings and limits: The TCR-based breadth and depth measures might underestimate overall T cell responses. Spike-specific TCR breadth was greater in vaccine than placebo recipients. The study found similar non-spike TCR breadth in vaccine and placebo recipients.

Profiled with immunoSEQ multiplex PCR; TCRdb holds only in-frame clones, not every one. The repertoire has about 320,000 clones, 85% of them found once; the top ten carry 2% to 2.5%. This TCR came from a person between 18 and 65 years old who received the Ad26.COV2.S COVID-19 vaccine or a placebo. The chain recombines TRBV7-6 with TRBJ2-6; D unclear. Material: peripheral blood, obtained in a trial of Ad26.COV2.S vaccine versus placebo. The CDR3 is CASSFPGANVLTF. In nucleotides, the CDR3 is TGTGCCAGCAGCTTTCCTGGGGCCAACGTCCTGACTTTC.